Following are 11 T cell receptor beta chains from one sample sequenced in a study of blood T cell repertoires in COVID-19. Profiling relied on immunoSEQ multiplex PCR, and the TCRdb table lists in-frame clones only, not all of them. Of over 150,000 clones listed, about 82% are singletons. The sequenced sample was peripheral blood. The receptors originated from a man aged 50 to 59 with active or convalescent COVID-19.

The rearrangement joins TRBV5-1 to TRBJ2-2; no reliable D call. V was pared by 2 bases and J by 0 bases, with 8 bases between. The CDR3 has 15 residues. Looked up from germline, CDR1 is SGHRS and CDR2 is YFSETQ. CDR3 coding DNA: TGCGCCAGCAGCTTAGCCGAAGCGAACACCGGGGAGCTGTTTTTT. This translates into CASSLAEANTGELFF. The whole variable domain, remainder taken from reference TRBV5-1 and TRBJ2-2, is KAGVTQTPRYLIKTRGQQVTLSCSPISGHRSVSWYQQTPGQGLQFLFEYFSETQRNKGNFPGRFSGRQFSNSRSEMNVSTLELGDSALYLCASSLAEANTGELFFGEGSRLTVL.

This sequence joins TRBV24-1 and TRBJ1-1; a possible D gene is TRBD1 (6 bases). The V end lost 7 bases, the J end lost 0 bases, and 14 bases lay between the germline ends. CDR3 size: 15 residues. The germline CDR1 and CDR2 sequences are KGHDR and SFDVKD. The CDR3 protein is CATRAATGMNTEAFF. DNA of the CDR3: TGTGCCACCAGGGCCGCGACAGGTATGAACACTGAAGCTTTCTTT.

The J gene is TRBJ1-1, the V gene TRBV4-1, with no clear D. Germline V gene data show CDR1 as MGHRA and CDR2 as YSYEKL. V lost 0 bases and J 5 bases, leaving 10 bases between the germline ends. CDR3 size: 14 residues. CDR3 in DNA: TGCGCCAGCAGCCAAGATCTGGGAGAGACTGAAGCTTTCTTT. Amino acid sequence: CASSQDLGETEAFF.

The rearrangement uses TRBV7-2 and TRBJ2-7; maybe TRBD2 (5 bases). The V end was cut by 0 bases, the J end by 7 bases, with 10 bases between. The CDR3 has 13 amino acids. Germline V CDR1 and CDR2: SGHTA, FQGNSA. CDR3 protein: CASSLASRREQYF. The CDR3 nucleotides are TGTGCCAGCAGCTTAGCTTCGCGGAGGGAGCAGTACTTC.

The chain couples TRBV3-1 (or the pseudogene TRBV3-2) to TRBJ1-3; 7 positions match TRBD1. CDR3 size: 15 residues. Losses at the gene ends were 6 bases for V and 0 bases for J; bases not matched to a gene: 5. Per germline, CDR1 LGHDT and CDR2 YNNKEL (reference sequence). DNA of the CDR3: TGTGCCAGCAGTCTAACAGGGGCCTCTGGAAACACCATATATTTT. This gives the protein CASSLTGASGNTIYF.

The rearrangement uses TRBV7-9 and TRBJ2-2; 8 nucleotides agree with TRBD2. CDR1 and CDR2 (germline): SEHNR, FQNEAQ (reference sequence). The CDR3 has 17 amino acids. V lost 6 bases and J lost 4; bases outside the gene matches: 13. CDR3 sequence: CASRDLGGGPGTGELFF. In DNA, the CDR3 is TGTGCCAGCAGGGACCTCGGCGGGGGGCCGGGCACCGGGGAGCTGTTTTTT.

The V gene is TRBV24-1, the J gene TRBJ1-5; 7 bases fit TRBD1. V was pared by 4 bases and J by 4 bases, with 3 bases of the junction left unmatched. The germline V gene has CDR1 KGHDR and CDR2 SFDVKD. This CDR3 is built from 14 residues. The CDR3 DNA reads as TGTGCCACCAGTGACGGGACAGAAAATCAGCCCCAGCATTTT. Its translation: CATSDGTENQPQHF.

The chain carries TRBV15 and TRBJ2-4, with a tentative D call TRBD2 (6 bases). The CDR3 is 19 residues long. Germline lookup yields CDR1 LNHNV and CDR2 YYDKDF (reference sequence). V lost 0 bases to trimming and J lost 1 base, with 19 bases between them. CDR3 sequence: CATSRDTPLGGAAKNIQYF. In DNA form, the CDR3 reads TGTGCCACCAGCAGAGATACCCCCCTGGGAGGTGCGGCCAAAAACATTCAGTACTTC. Based on the CDR3 plus reference TRBV15 and TRBJ2-4, the full variable domain is DAMVIQNPRYQVTQFGKPVTLSCSQTLNHNVMYWYQQKSSQAPKLLFHYYDKDFNNEADTPDNFQSRRPNTSFCFLDIRSPGLGDTAMYLCATSRDTPLGGAAKNIQYFGAGTRLSVL.

V gene TRBV9 combines with J gene TRBJ1-1; 8 nucleotides agree with TRBD1. Germline trimming cut 0 bases from V and 5 bases from J; bases unmatched to any gene: 0. The CDR3 is 13 amino acids. CDR1 is SGDLS and CDR2 is YYNGEE in the germline V gene. CDR3 sequence (DNA): TGTGCCAGCAGCGTAGGACAGGGGACTGAAGCTTTCTTT. It encodes CASSVGQGTEAFF.

This clone was picked up one time. DNA of the CDR3: TGTGGCGCAGGGGGCGTCTACGAGCAGTACTTC. This translates into CGAGGVYEQYF. The chain is built from TRBV6-6 and TRBJ2-7; the match to TRBD1 covers 8 bases. The CDR3 totals 11 residues. Germline V gene data show CDR1 as MNHNY and CDR2 as SVGAGI (reference sequence).

The chain employs TRBV6-2 or TRBV6-3 and TRBJ1-5, with no clear D. V was pared by 0 bases and J by 4 bases, with 4 bases between. Germline V gene data show CDR1 as MNHEY and CDR2 as SVGEGT. The CDR3 contains 13 residues. The CDR3 spells CASSYSRNQPQHF. CDR3 coding DNA: TGTGCCAGCAGTTACTCGCGAAATCAGCCCCAGCATTTT.